The following is a TCR beta chain sequence with its context. The antigen is undetermined. Germline CDR1 MNHNS, CDR2 SASEGT. There are 19 residues in the CDR3. J gave up 1 base and V 1 base, and 6 bases lay outside the gene matches. 60 Vbeta and 13 Jbeta primers were used in PCR. Measured with immunoSEQ multiplex PCR; TCRdb has only the in-frame clones, and not every one. Of about 110,000 clones in the sample, roughly 80% were seen once. The data derive from a study of cytomegalovirus exposure and HLA in healthy donors. For the study at large: Falling in the Caucasian-associated ancestry cluster were roughly 86% of under 450 genotyped donors.

General observations from the study: Confirmation in vitro established that three CMV-associated chains were specific for CMV antigens.

The chain joins TRBV6-1 to TRBJ2-2, with TRBD2 matching over 13 bases. The receptor was derived from a young man in good health and CMV-seropositive. Material: PBMCs. The CDR3 sequence: CASSEDAGTSGVNTGELFF. The CDR3 DNA follows: TGTGCCAGCAGTGAAGATGCCGGGACTAGCGGGGTGAACACCGGGGAGCTGTTTTTT.